The present TCR beta chain was sequenced within a study of blood T cell repertoires in COVID-19. The wider study: Acute-phase and convalescent COVID-19 samples originated in the United States, Italy and Spain. In each case, the material was cDNA or gDNA derived from T cells, B-cell-depleted T cells, or PBMCs.

The V segment lost 0 bases and the J segment 6 bases; nucleotides outside the gene matches: 5. From germline, CDR1 is LGHDT and CDR2 YNNKEL (reference sequence). The CDR3 is 15 residues long. In the original workflow: The authors estimated nucleated cell counts from reference gene primer amplification. The table came from immunoSEQ multiplex PCR; TCRdb's copy has only in-frame clones and leaves some out. For V, J and clone size, that table is used; D and trimming come from the DNA. The table has fewer than 250,000 clones, roughly 90% seen once. The sequence was collected from a woman aged 60 to 75 with acute or convalescent COVID-19. The sequenced sample consisted of peripheral blood. The chain couples TRBV3-1 (or the pseudogene TRBV3-2) to TRBJ2-4; 7 positions match TRBD2. The CDR3 protein is CASSQDRAGVNIQYF. The CDR3 coding sequence is TGTGCCAGCAGCCAAGATCGGGCGGGGGTAAACATTCAGTACTTC.